This T cell receptor (beta chain) was observed in a study of graft-versus-host responses after intestinal transplantation. Turning to the study itself: In this cohort, recipients had multivisceral, liver-intestinal, or isolated intestinal transplants. Recipients were all induced with anti-thymocyte globulin, then given tacrolimus and steroids for 2 to 3 years.

This clone was seen just once. Its antigen is undetermined. The V gene's germline CDR1 is MDHEN and CDR2 SYDVKM. This CDR3 comprises 15 residues. V lost 5 bases to trimming and J lost 0 bases; unmatched junction nucleotides: 4. General observations from the study: High graft-versus-host to host-versus-graft clonal ratios were found in allografts of patients who had graft-donor T cell macrochimerism. Recipient bone marrow held GvH clones, some seen earlier in ileum or blood.

Repertoires were generated with immunoSEQ multiplex PCR, while TCRdb's copy carries only in-frame clones and drops some. The sample records tens of thousands of clones, 85% to 95% being singletons. Material: PBMCs, obtained about 800 days after a first intestinal transplant, on the day of a second. The chain combines TRBV28 with TRBJ1-3; the match to TRBD1 covers 7 bases. This clonotype originated in a human patient who received an intestinal transplant, so some T cells may come from the graft donor. The CDR3 here is CASSPTGRSGNTIYF. In nucleotides, the CDR3 is TGTGCCAGCAGTCCGACAGGGCGCTCTGGAAACACCATATATTTT.